This TCR beta chain stems from a study of cytomegalovirus exposure and HLA in healthy donors. Study-wide findings and caveats: Relative to the approximately 700-donor mean, N-insertions were reportedly fewer in an Asian-associated ancestry cluster in a later analysis. Cytomegalovirus-associated status was assigned to fewer than 200 TCR beta chains. From TCR beta sequences, most subjects' HLA-A and HLA-B alleles were reportedly predicted accurately. Researchers reported in a later analysis that a missense DCLRE1C variant was tied to TCR beta V- and J-gene trimming.

Turning to this clone: What it recognizes is unknown.

With 60 Vbeta and 13 Jbeta primers, the PCR was carried out. The table came from immunoSEQ multiplex PCR; TCRdb's copy has only in-frame clones and leaves some out. The data hold some 98,000 clones, with about 80% observed a single time. The CDR3 runs to 11 residues. The germline gives CDR1 SQVTM, CDR2 ANQGSEA. The V end was cut by 4 bases, the J end by 3 bases, with 7 bases between. The TCR originated in a man aged 40-49 years in good health and CMV-seronegative. This chain links TRBV29-1 with TRBJ2-7; no clear D. Sample: PBMCs. The CDR3 nucleotides read TGCAGCGTTGTAGACATCTACGAGCAGTACTTC. Its protein is CSVVDIYEQYF.